A selection of T cell receptor beta chains follows, all from one sample in a study of radiation and T cells in renal cell carcinoma. Only in-frame clones appear in the TCRdb table, and some are missing; sequencing was by immunoSEQ multiplex PCR. Among some 75,000 clones listed, roughly 82% were seen once. The material was blood, obtained from a patient whose treatment included radiotherapy and nephrectomy. All receptors come from a man aged 55 to 70 with renal cell carcinoma. CDR3s leave out the opening cysteine and the closing phenylalanine or tryptophan.

cdr3_length j_call v_call cdr3_aa
13 TRBJ2-1 TRBV5-6 ASRGGTGVRGEQF
13 TRBJ2-7 TRBV7-9 ASSFSVSRGDEQY
13 TRBJ1-1 TRBV27 ASSFIRGGGTEAF
13 TRBJ2-1 TRBV19 ASSTGLDRSNEQF
10 TRBJ1-1 TRBV10-3 AIKTENTEAF
15 TRBJ1-2 TRBV5-1 ASSLAVGAGSPYGYT
15 TRBJ2-3 TRBV21-1 ASSRTSGSAPTDTQY
10 TRBJ1-1 TRBV7-8 ASSSSTIEAF
17 TRBJ2-6 TRBV27 ASSLSSGRRLSGANVLT
9 TRBJ2-7 TRBV4-2 ASSTGGEQY
16 TRBJ2-7 TRBV11-3 ASSLDGLAGGFFYEQY
13 TRBJ2-2 TRBV28 ASSPSQQGPGELF
13 TRBJ2-7 TRBV7-2 ASSPSGQGANEQY
11 TRBJ1-4 TRBV7-9 ASSVPANEKLF
16 TRBJ2-3 TRBV6-7 ASSYGLSGREDADTQY
14 TRBJ1-2 TRBV5-1 ASKLLSGTGSYGYT
10 TRBJ1-1 TRBV5-1 ASSWGGTEAF
11 TRBJ2-7 TRBV7-2 ASRPLPPHEQY
11 TRBJ1-2 TRBV6-5 ASNPGTGYGYT
13 TRBJ2-2 TRBV10-2 ASSEQGANTGELF
11 TRBJ1-2 TRBV5-6 ASSLEGPNGYT
13 TRBJ1-4 TRBV10-1 ASSAGQGTNEKLF